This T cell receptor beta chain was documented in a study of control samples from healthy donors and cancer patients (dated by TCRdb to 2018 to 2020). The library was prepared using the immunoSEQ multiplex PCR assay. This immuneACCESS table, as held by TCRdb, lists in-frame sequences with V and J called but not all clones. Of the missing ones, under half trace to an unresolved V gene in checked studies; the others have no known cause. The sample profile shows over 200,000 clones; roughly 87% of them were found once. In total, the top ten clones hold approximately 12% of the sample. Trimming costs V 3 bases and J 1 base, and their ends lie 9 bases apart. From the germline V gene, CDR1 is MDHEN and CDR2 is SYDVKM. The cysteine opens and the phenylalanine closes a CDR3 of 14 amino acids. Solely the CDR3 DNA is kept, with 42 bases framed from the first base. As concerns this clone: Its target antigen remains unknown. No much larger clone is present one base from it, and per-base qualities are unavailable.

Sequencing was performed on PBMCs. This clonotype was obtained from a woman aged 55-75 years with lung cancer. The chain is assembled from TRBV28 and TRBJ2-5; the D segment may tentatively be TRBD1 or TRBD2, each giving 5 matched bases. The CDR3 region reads CASSLWDLQETQYF. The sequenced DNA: TGTGCCAGCAGTTTGTGGGACCTCCAAGAGACCCAGTACTTC.